The 7 T cell receptor beta chains in this list originate from one sample, sequenced in a study of regulatory T cells in long-lasting Graves disease. Relying on iRepertoire HTBI primers and Arm-PCR of CDR3 regions, the team built TCR beta libraries. TCRdb fed the multiplex PCR reads into MiXCR, producing one record per CDR3 protein. Among around 320,000 distinct CDR3 sequences listed, around 17% were seen once. Time point reported: newly diagnosed GD, antithyroid drugs for less than 3 months. TCR sequences were obtained from RNA taken from PBMCs. The same data also contributed to another study, on T cells in Graves' hyperthyroidism and ophthalmopathy.

This material consisted of peripheral blood mononuclear cells (PBMCs), taken at new diagnosis, from a patient treated with antithyroid drugs. These receptors all stem from a man between 35 and 55 years old with Graves disease.

This clonotype was seen repeatedly, ten times or more. At one boundary the junction diverges from the germline segment, which might be a read error. The V call is TRBV28, the J call TRBJ2-7, with D possibly being TRBD1 or TRBD2 (5 bases each). The CDR3 loop spans 12 amino acids. CDR1 MDHEN and CDR2 SYDVKM come from the germline V gene. The CDR3, as DNA: TGTGCCAGCAATGCCATTCCGGGGCGAACAACTTTC. Translated, it gives CASNAIPGRTTF.

This clonotype was seen at least ten times. In nucleotides, the CDR3 is TGTGCCAGCAGCTTAGAACGGGGGGGTTGGAACGAGCAGTACTTC. Protein product: CASSLERGGWNEQYF. This chain connects TRBV11-2 to TRBJ2-7; 8 bases fit TRBD2. This CDR3 region has 15 residues. Germline CDR1 is SGHAT and CDR2 is FQNNGV. Losses at the gene ends were 0 bases for V and 5 bases for J; bases not matched to a gene: 6.

This clonotype appeared many times. The genes are TRBV28 and TRBJ1-2; 7 nucleotides match TRBD1. This CDR3 has 13 residues. Germline V gene sequence: CDR1 MDHEN, CDR2 SYDVKM. With V trimmed by 8 bases and J by 3 bases, 6 bases remained unmatched. The CDR3 nucleotides are TGTGCCAGCGTACTAGGACAGGACTATGGCTACACCTTC. Its protein is CASVLGQDYGYTF.

The table lists this clonotype with many counts. This chain links TRBV5-1 with TRBJ2-7, with TRBD2 matching over 10 bases. Trimming at V came to 3 bases and at J to 3 bases, leaving 3 bases not matched to a gene. There are 14 residues in the CDR3. Germline V gives CDR1 SGHRS, CDR2 YFSETQ. CDR3 bases: TGCGCCAGCAGCTGGACTAGCGGAAACTACGAGCAGTACTTC. This codes for CASSWTSGNYEQYF. Full variable domain (missing parts from reference TRBV5-1 and TRBJ2-7): KAGVTQTPRYLIKTRGQQVTLSCSPISGHRSVSWYQQTPGQGLQFLFEYFSETQRNKGNFPGRFSGRQFSNSRSEMNVSTLELGDSALYLCASSWTSGNYEQYFGPGTRLTVT.

Comment on this clonotype: A read error is possible here, since a much larger clone lies one base away. The CDR3 protein is CSAMGFQGDTDTRYF. DNA of the CDR3: TGCAGTGCTATGGGGTTTCAGGGGGACACAGATACGCGGTATTTT. The chain recombines TRBV20-1 with TRBJ2-3, with TRBD1 identical over 7 bases. The CDR3 consists of 15 residues. Germline CDR1 is DFQATT and CDR2 is SNEGSKA (reference sequence).

This clonotype was counted between two and nine times. The chain has TRBV7-6 and TRBJ2-3, with 7 bases identical to TRBD2. CDR1 SGHVS and CDR2 FNYEAQ come from the germline V gene. The J segment lost 2 bases and the V segment lost 0 bases, leaving 2 bases of the junction unmatched. This CDR3 is built from 15 residues. The CDR3 protein is CASSLARGTTDTQYF. CDR3 DNA sequence: TGTGCCAGCAGCTTAGCGCGGGGGACCACAGATACGCAGTATTTT.

This clonotype came up many times. The gene calls are TRBV5-4 and TRBJ1-5; possible D gene TRBD1, 6 bases. This CDR3 spans 15 amino acids. Trimming cost V 0 bases and J 2 bases, with 9 bases left between them. CDR1 is SGHNT and CDR2 is YYREEE in the germline V gene (reference sequence). The CDR3 protein is CASSLGPGGNQPQHF. The CDR3 nucleotides are TGTGCCAGCAGCTTGGGTCCAGGGGGCAATCAGCCCCAGCATTTT.